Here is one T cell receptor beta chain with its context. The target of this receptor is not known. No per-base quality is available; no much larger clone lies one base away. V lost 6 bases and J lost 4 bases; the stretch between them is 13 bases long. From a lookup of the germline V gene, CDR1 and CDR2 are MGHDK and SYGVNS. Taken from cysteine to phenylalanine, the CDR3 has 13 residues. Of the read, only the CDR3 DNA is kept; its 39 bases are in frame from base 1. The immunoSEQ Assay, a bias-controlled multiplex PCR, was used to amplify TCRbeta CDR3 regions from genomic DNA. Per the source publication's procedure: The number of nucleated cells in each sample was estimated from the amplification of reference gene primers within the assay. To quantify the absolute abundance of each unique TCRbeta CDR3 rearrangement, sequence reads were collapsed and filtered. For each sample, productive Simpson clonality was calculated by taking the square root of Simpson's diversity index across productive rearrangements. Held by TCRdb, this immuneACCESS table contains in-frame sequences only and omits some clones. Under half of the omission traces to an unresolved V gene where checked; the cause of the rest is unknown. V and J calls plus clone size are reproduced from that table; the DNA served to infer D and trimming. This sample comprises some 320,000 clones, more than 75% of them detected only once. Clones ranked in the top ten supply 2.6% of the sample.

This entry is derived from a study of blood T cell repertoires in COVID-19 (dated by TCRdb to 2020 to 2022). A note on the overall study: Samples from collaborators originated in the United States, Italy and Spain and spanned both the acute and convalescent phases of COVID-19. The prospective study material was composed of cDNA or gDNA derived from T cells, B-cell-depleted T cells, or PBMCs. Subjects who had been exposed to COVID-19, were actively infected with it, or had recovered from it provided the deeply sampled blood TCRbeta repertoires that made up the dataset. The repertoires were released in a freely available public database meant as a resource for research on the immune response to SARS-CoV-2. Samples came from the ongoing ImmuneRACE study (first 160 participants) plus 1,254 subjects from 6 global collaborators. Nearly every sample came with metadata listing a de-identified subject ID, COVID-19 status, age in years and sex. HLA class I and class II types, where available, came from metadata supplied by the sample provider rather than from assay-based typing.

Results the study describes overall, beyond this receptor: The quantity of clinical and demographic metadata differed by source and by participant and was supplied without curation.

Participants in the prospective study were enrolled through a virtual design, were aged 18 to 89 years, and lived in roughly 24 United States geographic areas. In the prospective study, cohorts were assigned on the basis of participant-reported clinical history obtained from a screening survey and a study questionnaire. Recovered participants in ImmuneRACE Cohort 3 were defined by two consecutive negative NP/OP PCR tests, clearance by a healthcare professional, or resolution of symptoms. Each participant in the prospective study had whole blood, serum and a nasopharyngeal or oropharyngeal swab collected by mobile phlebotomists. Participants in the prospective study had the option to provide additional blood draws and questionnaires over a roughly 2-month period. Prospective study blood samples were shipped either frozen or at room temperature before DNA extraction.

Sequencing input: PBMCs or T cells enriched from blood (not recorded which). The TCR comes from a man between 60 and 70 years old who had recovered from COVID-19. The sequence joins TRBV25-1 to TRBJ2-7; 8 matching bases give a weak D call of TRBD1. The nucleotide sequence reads TGTGCCAGCAGCACAGGGGGGGGGTACGAGCAGTACTTC. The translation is CASSTGGGYEQYF.